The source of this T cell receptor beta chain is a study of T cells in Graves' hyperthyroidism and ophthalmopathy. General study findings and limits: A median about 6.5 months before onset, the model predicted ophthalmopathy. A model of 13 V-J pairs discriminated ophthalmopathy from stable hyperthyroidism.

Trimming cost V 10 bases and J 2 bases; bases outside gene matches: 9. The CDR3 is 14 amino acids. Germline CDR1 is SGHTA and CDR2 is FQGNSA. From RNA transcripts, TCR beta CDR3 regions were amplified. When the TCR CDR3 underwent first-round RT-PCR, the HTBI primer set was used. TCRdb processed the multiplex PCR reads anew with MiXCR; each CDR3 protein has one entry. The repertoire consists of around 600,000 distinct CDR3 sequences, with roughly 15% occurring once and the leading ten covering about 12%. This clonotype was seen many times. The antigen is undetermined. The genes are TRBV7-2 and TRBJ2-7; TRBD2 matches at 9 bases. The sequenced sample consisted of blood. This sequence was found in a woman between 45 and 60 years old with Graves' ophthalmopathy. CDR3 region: CATRAGGKPYEQYF. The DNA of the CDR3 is TGTGCCACCAGAGCGGGAGGAAAGCCCTACGAGCAGTACTTC.